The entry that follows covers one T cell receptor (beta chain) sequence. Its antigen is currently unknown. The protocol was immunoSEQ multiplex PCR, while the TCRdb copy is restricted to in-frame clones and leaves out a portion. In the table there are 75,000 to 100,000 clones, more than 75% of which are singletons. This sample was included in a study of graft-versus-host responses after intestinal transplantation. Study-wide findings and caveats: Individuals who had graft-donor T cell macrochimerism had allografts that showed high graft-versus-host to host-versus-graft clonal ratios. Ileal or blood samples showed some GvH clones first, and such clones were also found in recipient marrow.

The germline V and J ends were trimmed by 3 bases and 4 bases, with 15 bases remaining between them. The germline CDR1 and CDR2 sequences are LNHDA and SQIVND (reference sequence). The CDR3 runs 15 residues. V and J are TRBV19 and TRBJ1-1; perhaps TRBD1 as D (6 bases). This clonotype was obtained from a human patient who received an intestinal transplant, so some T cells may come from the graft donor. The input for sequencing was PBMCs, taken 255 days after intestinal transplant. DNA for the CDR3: TGTGCCAGTAGTATTATTCGAGGAGGGGGCACTGAAGCTTTCTTT. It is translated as CASSIIRGGGTEAFF.